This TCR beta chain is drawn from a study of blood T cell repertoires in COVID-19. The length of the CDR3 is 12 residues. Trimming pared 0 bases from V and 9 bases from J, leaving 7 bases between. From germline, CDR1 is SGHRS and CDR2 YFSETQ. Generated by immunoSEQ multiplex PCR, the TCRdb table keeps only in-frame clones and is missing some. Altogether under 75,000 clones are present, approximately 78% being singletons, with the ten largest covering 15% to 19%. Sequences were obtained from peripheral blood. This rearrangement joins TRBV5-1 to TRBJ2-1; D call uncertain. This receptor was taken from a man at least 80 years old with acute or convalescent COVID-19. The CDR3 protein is CASSLDHGEQFF. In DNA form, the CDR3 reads TGCGCCAGCAGCTTGGATCACGGTGAGCAGTTCTTC.